Presented here are 5 T cell receptor beta chains from one specimen sequenced in a study of shared clonotypes between healthy human individuals. As defined, naive CD8 cells were CD45RO-negative and positively selected for CCR7, with terminally differentiated effector memory CD45RA+ cells excluded. TCRdb's table, derived via immunoSEQ multiplex PCR, lists solely in-frame clones and lacks some. This table holds about 2 million clones, about 95% found once. The sequenced sample was naive CD8+ T cells sorted from blood. The receptors were gathered from a man aged 18 to 30 in good health.

The chain couples TRBV7-9 to TRBJ1-3; D unresolved. The length of the CDR3 is 15 residues. With 1 base removed from V and 4 bases from J, the gap between germline ends came to 11 bases. The germline V gene has CDR1 SEHNR and CDR2 FQNEAQ (reference sequence). The DNA for the CDR3 is TGTGCCAGCAGCTTAGAACGGGTGACAGGAAACACCATATATTTT. Encoded protein: CASSLERVTGNTIYF.

This chain uses TRBV13 with TRBJ2-7; TRBD2 matches at 15 bases. The germline V gene has CDR1 PRHDT and CDR2 FYEKMQ (reference sequence). The CDR3 loop spans 17 amino acids. Trimming cost V 1 base and J 4 bases; bases outside gene matches: 5. CDR3 nucleotide sequence: TGTGCCAGCAGCTTAGAAGGACTAGCGGGAGGGCCGTACGAGCAGTACTTC. It codes for CASSLEGLAGGPYEQYF.

The rearrangement links TRBV19 to TRBJ2-2; 7 bases map to TRBD2. This CDR3 has 15 residues. The germline CDR1 and CDR2 sequences are LNHDA and SQIVND (reference sequence). V shed 1 base, J shed 4 bases, and the junction held 3 bases outside the gene matches. CDR3 amino acids: CASSIGLAFTGELFF. For the CDR3, the DNA is TGTGCCAGTAGTATAGGACTAGCTTTCACCGGGGAGCTGTTTTTT. Full variable domain (remainder filled in from reference TRBV19 and TRBJ2-2): DGGITQSPKYLFRKEGQNVTLSCEQNLNHDAMYWYRQDPGQGLRLIYYSQIVNDFQKGDIAEGYSVSREKKESFPLTVTSAQKNPTAFYLCASSIGLAFTGELFFGEGSRLTVL.

This clone was detected once. V is TRBV4-1 and J is TRBJ2-3; no definite D call. The CDR3 has 15 amino acids. V was trimmed by 1 base and J by 1 base, leaving 9 bases between them. Germline-derived CDR1 and CDR2 are MGHRA and YSYEKL. CDR3 amino acids: CASSQVRGGTDTQYF. CDR3 nucleotides: TGCGCCAGCAGCCAAGTGCGCGGCGGCACAGATACGCAGTATTTT.

V is TRBV4-1 and J is TRBJ2-7; 8 nucleotides line up with TRBD2. Germline V lookup: CDR1 MGHRA, CDR2 YSYEKL. V dropped 0 bases and J dropped 0; count of bases not matched to a gene: 7. CDR3 length equals 17 residues. The CDR3 sequence is CASSQETLAGSSYEQYF. Written as DNA, the CDR3 is TGCGCCAGCAGCCAAGAGACCCTAGCGGGTAGCTCCTACGAGCAGTACTTC.